The following is a T cell receptor (beta chain) sequence with its context. The germline CDR1 and CDR2 sequences are SGHNT and YYREEE (reference sequence). V trimming: 4 bases; J trimming: 5 bases; junction bases outside the gene matches: 5. The CDR3 is made up of 14 amino acids. The data are from a study of OX40 agonist ivuxolimab in advanced cancers. The method was immunoSEQ multiplex PCR; TCRdb's version includes in-frame clones alone and lacks a portion of them. The table lists about 58,000 clones, approximately 80% of them singletons. This chain uses TRBV5-4 with TRBJ1-4; 7 bases agree with TRBD1. The sample in question was CD4+ or CD8+ T cells sorted from blood, obtained in a trial of the OX40 agonist ivuxolimab. This receptor was taken from an adult with an advanced solid tumor such as melanoma, head and neck, liver or kidney cancer. The CDR3, as DNA: TGTGCCAGCAGCCCCGGGACAGAGAATGAAAAACTGTTTTTT. It is translated as CASSPGTENEKLFF.